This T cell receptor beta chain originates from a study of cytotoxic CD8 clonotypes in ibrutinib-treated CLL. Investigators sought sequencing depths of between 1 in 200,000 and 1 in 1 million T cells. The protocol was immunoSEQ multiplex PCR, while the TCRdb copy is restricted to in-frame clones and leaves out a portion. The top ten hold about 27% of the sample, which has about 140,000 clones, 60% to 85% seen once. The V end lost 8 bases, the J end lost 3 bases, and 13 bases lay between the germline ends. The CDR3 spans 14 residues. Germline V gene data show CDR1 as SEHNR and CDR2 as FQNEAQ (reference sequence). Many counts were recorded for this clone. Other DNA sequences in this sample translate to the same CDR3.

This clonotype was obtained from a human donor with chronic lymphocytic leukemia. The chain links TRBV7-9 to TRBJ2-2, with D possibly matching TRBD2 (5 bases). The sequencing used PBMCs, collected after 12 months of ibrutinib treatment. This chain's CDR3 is CASSLGRDTGELFF. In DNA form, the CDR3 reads TGTGCCAGCTCTCTAGGGCGGGACACCGGGGAGCTGTTTTTT.